The 19 T cell receptor beta chains reported below all come from one sample, sequenced in a study of OX40 agonist ivuxolimab in advanced cancers. Repertoires were generated with immunoSEQ multiplex PCR, while TCRdb's copy carries only in-frame clones and drops some. The data show fewer than 85,000 clones, roughly 83% seen once. Sequencing used CD4+ or CD8+ T cells sorted from blood, obtained in a trial of the OX40 agonist ivuxolimab. These receptors were taken from an adult with an advanced solid tumor such as melanoma, head and neck, liver or kidney cancer.

The chain recombines TRBV19 with TRBJ1-3; 7 bases map to TRBD1. The germline V gene encodes CDR1 LNHDA and CDR2 SQIVND (reference sequence). This CDR3 has 14 amino acids. J gave up 1 base and V 7 bases, and 4 bases lay outside the gene matches. This CDR3 is CASTETGSGNTIYF. The CDR3, as DNA: TGTGCCAGTACCGAGACAGGGTCTGGAAACACCATATATTTT.

The gene calls are TRBV7-3 and TRBJ2-3, with D possibly being TRBD2 (6 bases). Looked up from germline, CDR1 is SGHTA and CDR2 is FQGTGA. This CDR3 has 15 residues. V was trimmed by 5 bases and J by 2 bases, leaving 14 bases between them. The CDR3 protein is CASSPLGGDTDTQYF. The CDR3 DNA reads as TGTGCCAGCAGCCCTCTGGGGGGAGACACAGATACGCAGTATTTT. Combining the CDR3 with reference TRBV7-3 and TRBJ2-3 gives the whole variable domain GAGVSQTPSNKVTEKGKYVELRCDPISGHTALYWYRQSLGQGPEFLIYFQGTGAADDSGLPNDRFFAVRPEGSVSTLKIQRTERGDSAVYLCASSPLGGDTDTQYFGPGTRLTVL.

V gene TRBV4-1 combines with J gene TRBJ2-5; D possibly corresponds to TRBD1 (5 bases). From germline, CDR1 is MGHRA and CDR2 YSYEKL. The CDR3 consists of 15 residues. V shed 2 bases and J shed 4 bases, with 14 bases lying between them. CDR3 sequence: CASSQSRVPGETQYF. In nucleotides, the CDR3 is TGCGCCAGCAGCCAAAGCAGGGTCCCGGGAGAGACCCAGTACTTC.

This chain links TRBV7-2 with TRBJ1-1, with a weak D call TRBD1 (5 bases). CDR3 length: 15 residues. V was clipped by 8 bases and J by 3 bases, with 19 bases between them. Germline lookup yields CDR1 SGHTA and CDR2 FQGNSA. The CDR3 nucleotides read TGTGCCAGCTTACCCCGCCGGGGGGGGGACACTGAAGCTTTCTTT. This translates into CASLPRRGGDTEAFF.

The chain carries TRBV5-1 and TRBJ2-2; D is possibly TRBD1 (6 bases). Germline CDR1 is SGHRS and CDR2 is YFSETQ. The CDR3 is made up of 15 amino acids. Trimming took off 2 bases at V and 5 bases at J, with 13 bases between the two ends. CDR3: CASSFASRGTGELFF. CDR3 DNA sequence: TGCGCCAGCAGCTTCGCATCGAGGGGGACCGGGGAGCTGTTTTTT.

The chain combines TRBV2 with TRBJ2-1; D unclear. Germline-derived CDR1 and CDR2 are SNHLY and FYNNEI. V lost 3 bases and J 9 bases, leaving 12 bases between the germline ends. The length of the CDR3 is 13 residues. This chain's CDR3 is CASSEGRSVEQFF. The CDR3 DNA reads TGTGCCAGCAGTGAGGGTAGGTCCGTTGAGCAGTTCTTC.

The chain employs TRBV5-1 and TRBJ1-3; D gene ambiguous. This CDR3 comprises 16 residues. V lost 1 base and J 0 bases, leaving 11 bases between the germline ends. Germline CDR1 is SGHRS and CDR2 is YFSETQ. In DNA form, the CDR3 reads TGCGCCAGCAGCTTGCTTCCGGTTTTCTCTGGAAACACCATATATTTT. It yields the protein CASSLLPVFSGNTIYF.

The chain has TRBV14 and TRBJ2-1; 9 nucleotides align to TRBD1. Germline-derived CDR1 and CDR2 are SGHDN and FVKESK. Losses at the gene ends were 0 bases for V and 4 bases for J; bases not matched to a gene: 10. The CDR3 is 18 residues long. CDR3 bases: TGTGCCAGCAGCCAAGAAGCTCCCCGGGACAGGGTTTACAATGAGCAGTTCTTC. Protein product: CASSQEAPRDRVYNEQFF.

This clone was seen a single time. The chain couples TRBV6-1 to TRBJ2-6; D call uncertain. Germline V gene sequence: CDR1 MNHNS, CDR2 SASEGT. Trimming shortened V by 7 bases and J by 1 base, and 5 bases separated the two germline ends. The CDR3 runs to 13 residues. CDR3 nucleotide sequence: TGTGCCAGCATCACGTCTGGGGCCAACGTCCTGACTTTC. Translating gives CASITSGANVLTF.

V and J are TRBV29-1 and TRBJ2-7; tentatively, D is TRBD1 (5 bases). The V and J ends lost 5 bases and 0 bases respectively, with 17 bases between them. The CDR3 has 15 residues. In germline, CDR1 is SQVTM, CDR2 ANQGSEA. CDR3 residues: CSVQLHGRVSYEQYF. As DNA, the CDR3 is TGCAGCGTTCAACTCCATGGCAGGGTCTCCTACGAGCAGTACTTC.

The chain carries TRBV25-1 and TRBJ1-5; the D is unclear. Germline CDR1 reads MGHDK; CDR2 reads SYGVNS. V was clipped by 2 bases and J by 0 bases, with 11 bases between them. The CDR3 totals 16 residues. The CDR3 sequence is CASSEIGLYSNQPQHF. In DNA form, the CDR3 reads TGTGCCAGCAGTGAAATAGGGTTGTATAGCAATCAGCCCCAGCATTTT.

This clone was observed a single time. This chain links TRBV7-2 with TRBJ2-5; D might be TRBD1 (5 bases). There are 13 residues in the CDR3. In germline, CDR1 is SGHTA, CDR2 FQGNSA. V shed 3 bases and J shed 1 base, with 6 bases lying between them. The CDR3 reads CASSFGAQETQYF. The CDR3 nucleotides read TGTGCCAGCAGCTTTGGGGCCCAAGAGACCCAGTACTTC. Filled out from reference TRBV7-2 and TRBJ2-5, the complete variable domain reads GAGVSQSPSNKVTEKGKDVELRCDPISGHTALYWYRQSLGQGLEFLIYFQGNSAPDKSGLPSDRFSAERTGGSVSTLTIQRTQQEDSAVYLCASSFGAQETQYFGPGTRLLVL.

The CDR3 here is CASSYSPSWTGNEQFF. In DNA form, the CDR3 reads TGTGCCAGCAGTTACTCTCCATCGTGGACTGGGAATGAGCAGTTCTTC. This chain uses TRBV6-5 with TRBJ2-1; a possible D gene is TRBD2 (5 bases). This CDR3 is 16 amino acids long. Trimming took off 0 bases at V and 7 bases at J, with 16 bases between the two ends. Germline loops: CDR1 MNHEY, CDR2 SVGAGI.

Here the CDR3 DNA reads TGTGCCAGCAGCTACACGGACTCGCAGGAGGGTTCTAATTCACCCCTCCACTTT. Its protein is CASSYTDSQEGSNSPLHF. The chain joins TRBV11-3 to TRBJ1-6; D unresolved. This CDR3 contains 18 residues. Germline V gene lookup returns CDR1 SGHNT and CDR2 YENEEA. Trimming pared 4 bases from V and 6 bases from J, leaving 22 bases between. The variable domain in full, with the rest retrieved from reference TRBV11-3 and TRBJ1-6, is EAGVVQSPRYKIIEKKQPVAFWCNPISGHNTLYWYLQNLGQGPELLIRYENEEAVDDSQLPKDRFSAERLKGVDSTLKIQPAELGDSAVYLCASSYTDSQEGSNSPLHFGNGTRLTVT.

The chain is built from TRBV11-3 and TRBJ1-2; D not resolved. Trimming took off 5 bases at V and 4 bases at J, with 14 bases between the two ends. The CDR3 is 14 amino acids. CDR1 and CDR2 (germline): SGHNT, YENEEA. The chain's CDR3 is CASSEFDTFYGYTF. The CDR3 nucleotides are TGTGCCAGCAGCGAATTCGACACCTTCTATGGCTACACCTTC.

The CDR3 reads CSVVGTVFRGGDTQYF. Written as DNA, the CDR3 is TGCAGCGTTGTTGGGACAGTCTTCCGGGGGGGAGATACGCAGTATTTT. The V call is TRBV29-1, the J call TRBJ2-3, with D possibly TRBD2 on 8 matching bases. The CDR3 spans 16 residues. The V gene lost 4 bases and the J gene lost 5 bases, with 22 bases spanning the gap. Germline V lookup: CDR1 SQVTM, CDR2 ANQGSEA.

This chain joins TRBV5-3 and TRBJ2-3, with TRBD2 identical over 7 bases. TRBV5-3 belongs to the ORF category, with a function that is uncertain. The CDR3 extends over 14 amino acids. V shed 4 bases, J shed 2 bases, and the junction held 4 bases outside the gene matches. In nucleotides, the CDR3 is TGTGCCAGAAGCGGGAGGGACCCCACAGATACGCAGTATTTT. It encodes CARSGRDPTDTQYF.

This clone was detected only once. The J gene is TRBJ1-1, the V gene TRBV11-1; tentative D call: TRBD1 (5 bases). CDR3 length: 18 amino acids. Germline V gene lookup returns CDR1 SGHAT and CDR2 FQDESV (reference sequence). V lost 1 base to trimming and J lost 1 base, with 19 bases between them. The CDR3 DNA reads TGTGCCAGCAGCTTAGGGGCTACGTGGGGGGAATGGAACACTGAAGCTTTCTTT. Protein: CASSLGATWGEWNTEAFF.

The genes are TRBV6-6 and TRBJ2-7; TRBD1 agrees at 7 bases. CDR1 and CDR2 (germline): MNHNY, SVGAGI (reference sequence). The CDR3 totals 14 residues. The trim removed 5 bases at V and 3 bases at J, leaving 7 bases unmatched. The CDR3 loop reads CASSRQGGGYEQYF. The CDR3 DNA reads as TGTGCCAGCAGTAGACAGGGTGGAGGCTACGAGCAGTACTTC.